These T cell receptor beta chains were read from a single sample in a study of blood T cells in healthy people across ages. TCRdb re-derived calls from the 5' RACE reads in MiXCR, one entry per CDR3 protein. Among around 850,000 distinct CDR3 sequences listed, around 36% were seen once. Material: blood. These TCRs come from a man younger than 35 in good health. Each CDR3 is given with its conserved first and last residue. A D gene is named only where the DNA matches it firmly. Clone size is not always given. Where it is, it says once, few, many or a class for expanded clones.

-,-,TRBJ1-4,TRBV4-1,TGCGCCAGCAGCCTTGCGGGACTATCCGAGAAACTGTTTTTT,CASSLAGLSEKLFF
-,-,TRBJ1-1,TRBV5-1,TGCGCCAGCAGCTCCCAGGTTCTTGGGGGTGAGAACACTGAAGCTTTCTTT,CASSSQVLGGENTEAFF
-,-,TRBJ2-1,TRBV11-2,TGTGCCTGCACCCTAAATCCGGGGACCTACAATGAGCAGTTCTTC,CACTLNPGTYNEQFF
many,-,TRBJ1-1,TRBV6-5,TGTGCCAGCAGTGTATGGGGTGAAGCTTTCTTT,CASSVWGEAFF
few,-,TRBJ1-6,TRBV7-9,TGTGCCAGCAGCTTAACAAGAGAAAATTCACCCCTCCACTTT,CASSLTRENSPLHF
-,-,TRBJ1-6,TRBV4-2,TGTGCCAGCAGCCAAGAGGACCATCAACCCCTCCACTTT,CASSQEDHQPLHF
-,TRBD1,TRBJ2-1,TRBV6-6,TGTGCCAGCACCGACAGGGGGCCAAACTCCTACAATGAGCAGTTCTTC,CASTDRGPNSYNEQFF
few,-,TRBJ1-1,TRBV4-1,TGCGCCAGCAGCCAAGTAAACCGGCGAACTGAAGCTTTCTTT,CASSQVNRRTEAFF
many,-,TRBJ1-2,TRBV5-1,TGCGCCAGCAGCTTAGGGCCGGAGGGCCTTAACTATGGCTACACCTTC,CASSLGPEGLNYGYTF
-,TRBD2,TRBJ2-5,TRBV6-2/TRBV6-3,TGTGCCAGCAGACCAGCGGGGCCAGAGACCCAGTACTTC,CASRPAGPETQYF
-,-,TRBJ1-1,TRBV6-6,TGTGCCAGCAGTTACGGGGAAACCAACACTGAAGCTTTCTTT,CASSYGETNTEAFF
-,-,TRBJ1-5,TRBV30,TGTGCCTGGAATGGGGGCAGCAATCAGCCCCAGCATTTT,CAWNGGSNQPQHF
-,TRBD2,TRBJ2-7,TRBV20-1,TGCAGTGCTCGGGGACTAGCGGGCTACGAGCAGTACTTC,CSARGLAGYEQYF
-,-,TRBJ2-1,TRBV6-2/TRBV6-3,TGTGCCAGCACCCTGCCTGACGGGGGTGAGACCCAGTTCTTC,CASTLPDGGETQFF
many,-,TRBJ2-7,TRBV7-2,TGTGCCAGCTGCAAACAGGGTCCTCATGGCGAGCAGTACTTC,CASCKQGPHGEQYF
-,TRBD2,TRBJ2-1,TRBV4-1,TGCGCCAGCAGCCAAGAGAGGACGGGGACTAGCGATTACAATGAGCTGTTCTTC,CASSQERTGTSDYNELFF
many,-,TRBJ1-2,TRBV4-1,TGCGCCAGCAGCCAAGCCGGTGGGGACTATGGCTACACCTTC,CASSQAGGDYGYTF
-,-,TRBJ1-1,TRBV7-9,TGTGCCAGCAGCTCCAGAGGTGGAGACGTGAACACTGAAGCTTTCTTT,CASSSRGGDVNTEAFF
few,-,TRBJ1-2,TRBV14,TGTGCCAGCAGACGGACAGCCTATGGCTACACCTTC,CASRRTAYGYTF
few,-,TRBJ1-5,TRBV20-1,TGCAGTGCTAGGTCAGGGTCACGCAATCAGCCCCAGCATTTT,CSARSGSRNQPQHF
few,TRBD2,TRBJ2-5,TRBV12-3/TRBV12-4,TGTGCCAGCAGTTTATTTGGCGGGGGGGCCAGGAATGAGCAGTACTTC,CASSLFGGGARNEQYF
-,-,TRBJ2-6,TRBV5-1,TGCGCCAGCAGCGAACAGGGTATCGGGGCCAACGTCCTGACTTTC,CASSEQGIGANVLTF
-,-,TRBJ2-1,TRBV4-1,TGCGCCAGCAGCCAAGATCGGACGGTGGAGTTCTTC,CASSQDRTVEFF
-,-,TRBJ1-2,TRBV4-1,TGCGCCAGCAGCCAAGATCGGTACGGCAGGTTGCTAACCCACTATGGCTACACCTTC,CASSQDRYGRLLTHYGYTF
-,TRBD2,TRBJ2-7,TRBV28,TGTGCCAGCAGTCAGGCGGGGGGCGAATCCTACGAGCAGTACTTC,CASSQAGGESYEQYF
-,-,TRBJ2-7,TRBV4-2,TGTGCCAGCAGCCAGGGGCTTGGGGTTTCGTACGAGCAGTACTTC,CASSQGLGVSYEQYF
-,-,TRBJ1-2,TRBV25-1,TGTGCCAGCAGTGAACCGTCCGACAGGAGCGGCTACACCTTC,CASSEPSDRSGYTF
once,TRBD2,TRBJ2-1,TRBV20-1,TGCAGTGCCTCGTCCTTAGCGGGGGACGTCTACAATGAGCAGTTCTTC,CSASSLAGDVYNEQFF
many,-,TRBJ2-4,TRBV20-1,TGCAGTGCTAGCGAATCTAGCTCGGTAGCCAAAAACATTCAGTACTTC,CSASESSSVAKNIQYF
-,-,TRBJ1-1,TRBV7-2,TGTGCCAGCAGCGAGAGGACAGCTCGGAACACTGAAGCTTTCTTT,CASSERTARNTEAFF
few,TRBD1,TRBJ2-4,TRBV29-1,TGCAGCGTTGTGTCAGGGGGCAACATTCAGTACTTC,CSVVSGGNIQYF
few,TRBD1,TRBJ1-5,TRBV20-1,TGCAGTGCTAGAGACCTCGGACAGGGGGGCCGCAATCAGCCCCAGCATTTT,CSARDLGQGGRNQPQHF
few,-,TRBJ2-5,TRBV12-3/TRBV12-4,TGTGCCAGCAGTCCTCCCGCCGGGGTTGGTGAGACCCAGTACTTC,CASSPPAGVGETQYF
-,-,TRBJ2-1,TRBV20-1,TGCAGTGCTCGAGTGACCGAGGTCAATGAGCAGTTCTTC,CSARVTEVNEQFF
many,-,TRBJ2-1,TRBV9,TGTGCCAGCAGCGTTGAAGACAGGTACAATGAGCAGTTCTTC,CASSVEDRYNEQFF
-,-,TRBJ2-1,TRBV20-1,TGCAGTGCTAGAGATGTCCGGTCCCAAGAGACCCAGTTCTTC,CSARDVRSQETQFF
-,-,TRBJ2-7,TRBV20-1,TGCAGTGCTAGTCGGATGGACTACGAGCAGTACTTC,CSASRMDYEQYF
-,-,TRBJ2-1,TRBV5-1,TGCGCCAGCAGTCCCCTGCTCTCCTACAATGAGCAGTTCTTC,CASSPLLSYNEQFF
-,-,TRBJ1-2,TRBV9,TGTGCCAGCAGCGGGGGAACAGGGAGAAGGGAGGATGGCTACACCTTC,CASSGGTGRREDGYTF
many,-,TRBJ2-7,TRBV10-3,TGTGCCATCAACTCGGACACACTTGGGTACGAGCAGTACTTC,CAINSDTLGYEQYF
few,TRBD1,TRBJ2-3,TRBV12-3/TRBV12-4,TGTGCCAGTAGGTGGGGACAGGGCACAGATACGCAGTATTTT,CASRWGQGTDTQYF
many,-,TRBJ2-7,TRBV12-3/TRBV12-4,TGTGCCAGCAGTTTATTGACACCACTCGGCGAGCAGTACTTC,CASSLLTPLGEQYF
-,-,TRBJ2-7,TRBV24-1,TGTGCCACCAGTGTAAGGACGGAAAACAATGAGCAGTACTTC,CATSVRTENNEQYF